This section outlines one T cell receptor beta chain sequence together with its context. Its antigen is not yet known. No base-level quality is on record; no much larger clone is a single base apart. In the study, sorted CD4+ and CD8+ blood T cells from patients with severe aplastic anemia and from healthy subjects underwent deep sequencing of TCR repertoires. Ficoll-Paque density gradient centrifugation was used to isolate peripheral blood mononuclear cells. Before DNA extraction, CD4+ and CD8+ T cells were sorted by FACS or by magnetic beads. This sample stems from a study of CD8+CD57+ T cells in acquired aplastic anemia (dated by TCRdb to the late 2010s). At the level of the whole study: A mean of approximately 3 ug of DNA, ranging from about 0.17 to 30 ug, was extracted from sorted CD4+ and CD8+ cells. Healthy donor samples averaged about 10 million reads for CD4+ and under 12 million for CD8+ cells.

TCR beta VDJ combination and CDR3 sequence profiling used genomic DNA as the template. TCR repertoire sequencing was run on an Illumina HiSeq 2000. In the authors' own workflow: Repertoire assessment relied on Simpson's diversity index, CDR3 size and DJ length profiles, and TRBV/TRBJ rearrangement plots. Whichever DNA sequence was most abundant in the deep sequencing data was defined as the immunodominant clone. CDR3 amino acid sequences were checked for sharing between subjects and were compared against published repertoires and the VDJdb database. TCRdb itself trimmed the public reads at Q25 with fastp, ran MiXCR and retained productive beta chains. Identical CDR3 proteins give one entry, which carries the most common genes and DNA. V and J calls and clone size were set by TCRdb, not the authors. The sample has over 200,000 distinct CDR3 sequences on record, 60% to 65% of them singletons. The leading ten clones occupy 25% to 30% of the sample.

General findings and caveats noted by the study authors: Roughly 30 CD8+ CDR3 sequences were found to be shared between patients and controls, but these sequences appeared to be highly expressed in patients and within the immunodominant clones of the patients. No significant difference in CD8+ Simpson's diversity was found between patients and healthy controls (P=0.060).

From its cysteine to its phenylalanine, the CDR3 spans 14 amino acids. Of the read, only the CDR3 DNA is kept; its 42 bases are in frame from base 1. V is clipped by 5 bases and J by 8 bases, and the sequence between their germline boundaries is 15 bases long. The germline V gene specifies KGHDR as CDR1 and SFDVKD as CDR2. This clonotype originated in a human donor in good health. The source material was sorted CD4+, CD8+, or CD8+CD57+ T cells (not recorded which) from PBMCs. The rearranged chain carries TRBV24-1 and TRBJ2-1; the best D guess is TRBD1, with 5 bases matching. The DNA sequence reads TGTGCCACCAGTGGCCAGGGCCAAGGGGATGAGCAGTTCTTC. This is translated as CATSGQGQGDEQFF.